This T cell receptor (beta chain) was profiled in a study of CD8 T cells in ankylosing spondylitis. The study, taken as a whole, reports: A TCR beta motif of fewer than 10 highly homologous variants seemed to mark ankylosing spondylitis blood. The authors found the disease-linked clones to be CD8+ and relatively rare in peripheral blood.

This clonotype was counted ten times or more. Antigen: not known. Each TCR beta library was made by quantitative 5'-RACE that incorporated molecular barcodes. TCRdb recomputed calls from the 5' RACE reads with MiXCR, one row per CDR3 protein. The table lists 100,000 to 150,000 distinct CDR3 sequences, 17% of them singletons. This CDR3 is 13 amino acids long. Losses at the gene ends were 7 bases for V and 1 base for J; bases not matched to a gene: 3. The V gene's germline CDR1 is SQVTM and CDR2 ANQGSEA. J is TRBJ2-1 and V is TRBV29-1; 8 bases match TRBD1. This TCR was sampled from a male donor with ankylosing spondylitis. Sequencing was performed on blood, either unsorted or a sorted T cell fraction (not recorded which). The CDR3 nucleotides are TGCAGCGAAGGGACAGGTTCCTACAATGAGCAGTTCTTC. Translation: CSEGTGSYNEQFF.